This T cell receptor (beta chain) was sequenced during a study of T-cell memory formation after mild COVID-19. Findings and caveats of the study: That cross-reactive memory joined was suggested by some responding clones appearing in pre-infection memory.

Per the germline V gene, CDR1 is SGHTA and CDR2 is FQGNSA. V was clipped by 1 base and J by 2 bases; unmatched bases: 11. CDR3 length equals 18 residues. The table lists this clonotype with a few counts. No antigen is known for it. The TCR alpha and TCR beta cDNA libraries, bearing sample barcodes and UMIs, were generated by 5'RACE using constant-segment primers. TCRdb fed the 5' RACE reads into MiXCR, producing one record per CDR3 protein. The sample has 190,000 or so distinct CDR3 sequences, around 21% seen once. Sequencing was carried out using PBMCs or a T cell subset sorted from them (not recorded which). The chain carries TRBV7-2 and TRBJ2-3; 8 bases agree with TRBD2. The TCR comes from an adult woman who had mild COVID-19 (a few samples of this study predate the infection). Cell type and time point are not known. The DNA for the CDR3 is TGTGCCAGCAGCTTAGAAGTCGCGGGACTAGGGGACACAGATACGCAGTATTTT. Translating it yields CASSLEVAGLGDTDTQYF.